The 18 T cell receptor beta chains listed next were all sequenced from one sample in a study of OX40 agonist ivuxolimab in advanced cancers. The table came from immunoSEQ multiplex PCR; TCRdb's copy has only in-frame clones and leaves some out. The repertoire has 55,000 to 80,000 clones, approximately 89% of them found once; the top ten carry around 12%. The sample was CD4+ or CD8+ T cells sorted from blood, taken in a trial of the OX40 agonist ivuxolimab. The receptors were gathered from an adult with an advanced solid tumor such as melanoma, head and neck, liver or kidney cancer.

The rearrangement joins TRBV21-1 to TRBJ2-5; TRBD2, the table's D call, lacks a check against the DNA. TRBV21-1 is recorded as a pseudogene. The CDR3 is 16 residues long. The CDR3 DNA reads TGTGCCAGCAGCAACCTCTATGCGACTCGGAAGGAGACCCAGTACTTC. Protein sequence: CASSNLYATRKETQYF.

The chain recombines TRBV6-5 with TRBJ1-1; D is perhaps TRBD1 (5 bases). The CDR3 is made up of 13 amino acids. Germline CDR1 is MNHEY and CDR2 is SVGAGI. The germline V and J ends were trimmed by 10 bases and 1 base, with 13 bases remaining between them. Here the CDR3 reads CAIAMGRNTEAFF. CDR3 bases: TGTGCCATTGCAATGGGACGGAACACTGAAGCTTTCTTT.

The genes are TRBV15 and TRBJ2-3; 10 bases are shared with TRBD2. Germline CDR1 is LNHNV and CDR2 is YYDKDF (reference sequence). The CDR3 totals 16 residues. After removal of 5 bases from V and 5 bases from J, the junction contained 10 bases not matched to a gene. CDR3 amino acids: CATSRVAGGSGDTQYF. The CDR3 bases are TGTGCCACCAGCCGGGTAGCGGGGGGCAGCGGAGATACGCAGTATTTT.

To note about this clone: The junction does not match germline at one end; this may be a read error. The J gene is TRBJ2-1, the V gene TRBV29-1; D gene unclear. Germline CDR1 and CDR2: SQVTM and ANQGSEA. The CDR3 covers 10 residues. This CDR3 is CGVEDYEQFF. In nucleotides, the CDR3 is TGCGGCGTTGAAGATTACGAGCAGTTCTTC.

The V call is TRBV5-1, the J call TRBJ2-1; 7 bases line up with TRBD1. The CDR3 is 16 residues long. The V gene end was trimmed by 0 bases and the J gene end by 6 bases; junction bases not matched to a gene: 9. Germline V gene lookup returns CDR1 SGHRS and CDR2 YFSETQ. In nucleotides, the CDR3 is TGCGCCAGCAGCTTGGATTTCCGGGACAGTGGCAATGAGCAGTTCTTC. Protein product: CASSLDFRDSGNEQFF.

The CDR3 reads CASSDGDRPEYF. The CDR3 nucleotides read TGTGCCAGCAGCGATGGGGACAGGCCCGAGTACTTC. The chain couples TRBV7-9 to TRBJ2-7, with 8 positions matching TRBD1. The germline V gene encodes CDR1 SEHNR and CDR2 FQNEAQ (reference sequence). This CDR3 is built from 12 residues. J was trimmed by 11 bases and V by 5 bases; bases with no gene match: 8.

V gene TRBV28 combines with J gene TRBJ2-7; 8 bases are shared with TRBD2. J gave up 1 base and V 5 bases, and 19 bases lay outside the gene matches. CDR3 size: 19 residues. CDR1 and CDR2 (germline): MDHEN, SYDVKM. CDR3 sequence reads: CASSTPWFAGGKGSYEQYF. DNA of the CDR3: TGTGCCAGCAGTACTCCCTGGTTTGCGGGAGGAAAGGGGTCCTACGAGCAGTACTTC. Complete variable domain (other parts from reference TRBV28 and TRBJ2-7): DVKVTQSSRYLVKRTGEKVFLECVQDMDHENMFWYRQDPGLGLRLIYFSYDVKMKEKGDIPEGYSVSREKKERFSLILESASTNQTSMYLCASSTPWFAGGKGSYEQYFGPGTRLTVT.

This chain links TRBV7-9 with TRBJ1-5; 11 positions agree with TRBD1. The V gene's germline CDR1 is SEHNR and CDR2 FQNEAQ (reference sequence). CDR3 size: 14 residues. V dropped 1 base and J dropped 9; count of bases not matched to a gene: 2. The CDR3 region has the DNA TGTGCCAGCAGCTTAGAGGGGACAGGGGGGCCCCAGCATTTT. Its protein is CASSLEGTGGPQHF.

The chain uses TRBV30 and TRBJ1-1, with D uncertain. The CDR3 is 14 amino acids. The germline CDR1 and CDR2 sequences are GTSNPN and SVGIG (reference sequence). Trimming took off 0 bases at V and 0 bases at J, with 8 bases between the two ends. Here the CDR3 DNA reads TGTGCCTGGAGTGTATCATTTATGAACACTGAAGCTTTCTTT. Translation gives CAWSVSFMNTEAFF.

The chain has TRBV7-9 and TRBJ2-1, with 12 bases identical to TRBD2. CDR1 SEHNR and CDR2 FQNEAQ come from the germline V gene (reference sequence). V lost 5 bases, J lost 8 bases, and 7 bases stayed unmatched. The CDR3 has 15 amino acids. The CDR3 DNA reads TGTGCCAGCAGCAAAACTAGCGGGAGGAGTGATGAGCAGTTCTTC. It is translated as CASSKTSGRSDEQFF.

The CDR3 DNA sequence: TGTGCCAGCAGCTATCCGGGCAACGAGCAGTACTTC. This codes for CASSYPGNEQYF. The chain links TRBV27 to TRBJ2-7, with no clear D. V was shortened by 6 bases and J by 5 bases, with 11 bases between the two germline ends. Germline-derived CDR1 and CDR2 are MNHEY and SMNVEV (reference sequence). The CDR3 is 12 amino acids.

The CDR3: CASSWSARELADTQYF. The CDR3 DNA reads TGTGCCAGCAGCTGGTCCGCCAGGGAGCTAGCAGATACGCAGTATTTT. The genes are TRBV5-6 and TRBJ2-3; either TRBD1 or TRBD2 may supply D (5 bases each). Germline V lookup: CDR1 SGHDT, CDR2 YYEEEE. V lost 3 bases and J 4 bases, leaving 18 bases between the germline ends. The CDR3 runs to 16 residues.

The chain couples TRBV5-4 to TRBJ1-2, with a weak D call TRBD1 (5 bases). The CDR3 loop spans 14 amino acids. V was clipped by 5 bases and J by 1 base, with 12 bases between them. Looked up from germline, CDR1 is SGHNT and CDR2 is YYREEE (reference sequence). The DNA of the CDR3 is TGTGCCAGCAGTATGGGACGGAGTAACTATGGCTACACCTTC. Translating gives CASSMGRSNYGYTF.

This rearrangement joins TRBV7-2 to TRBJ2-3; TRBD1 might be the D (5 bases). The CDR3 sequence is 13 residues long. Germline CDR1 SGHTA, CDR2 FQGNSA. CDR3 in amino acids: CAGRRGGTDTQYF. For the CDR3, the DNA is TGTGCGGGGCGTAGGGGTGGCACAGATACGCAGTATTTT.

This clone has only one observation. The chain is built from TRBV2 and TRBJ1-1, with D uncertain. Trimming took off 8 bases at V and 11 bases at J, with 12 bases between the two ends. The germline CDR1 and CDR2 sequences are SNHLY and FYNNEI. This CDR3 has 10 amino acids. The CDR3 reads CASLTVWAFF. CDR3 DNA sequence: TGTGCCAGCTTAACAGTTTGGGCTTTCTTT.

The J gene is TRBJ1-3, the V gene TRBV23-1; TRBD1 might be the D (5 bases). TRBV23-1 is an ORF, with its function uncertain. This CDR3 contains 15 residues. Trimming pared 2 bases from V and 0 bases from J, leaving 8 bases between. Here the CDR3 DNA reads TGCGCCAGCAGTCAACCGACAGTCTCTGGAAACACCATATATTTT. The encoded protein is CASSQPTVSGNTIYF.

This chain joins TRBV5-1 and TRBJ2-7; 8 nucleotides agree with TRBD2. With 0 bases clipped from V and 9 bases from J, the junction kept 17 bases outside the gene matches. The length of the CDR3 is 17 residues. Germline CDR1 SGHRS, CDR2 YFSETQ. The CDR3 nucleotides are TGCGCCAGCAGCTTGGTGAGCGGGGGAGATAATCTACGAGGGCAGTACTTC. Translating gives CASSLVSGGDNLRGQYF. Based on the CDR3 plus reference TRBV5-1 and TRBJ2-7, the full variable domain is KAGVTQTPRYLIKTRGQQVTLSCSPISGHRSVSWYQQTPGQGLQFLFEYFSETQRNKGNFPGRFSGRQFSNSRSEMNVSTLELGDSALYLCASSLVSGGDNLRGQYFGPGTRLTVT.

The chain joins TRBV10-1 to TRBJ2-7; the D is unclear. Trimming removed 6 bases from V and 4 bases from J, with 13 bases in between. The CDR3 consists of 13 residues. Germline CDR1 reads WNHNN; CDR2 reads SYGVQD (reference sequence). CDR3 nucleotides: TGCGCCAGCAGCGGCCCCCCGGTTTACGAGCAGTACTTC. Protein product: CASSGPPVYEQYF.